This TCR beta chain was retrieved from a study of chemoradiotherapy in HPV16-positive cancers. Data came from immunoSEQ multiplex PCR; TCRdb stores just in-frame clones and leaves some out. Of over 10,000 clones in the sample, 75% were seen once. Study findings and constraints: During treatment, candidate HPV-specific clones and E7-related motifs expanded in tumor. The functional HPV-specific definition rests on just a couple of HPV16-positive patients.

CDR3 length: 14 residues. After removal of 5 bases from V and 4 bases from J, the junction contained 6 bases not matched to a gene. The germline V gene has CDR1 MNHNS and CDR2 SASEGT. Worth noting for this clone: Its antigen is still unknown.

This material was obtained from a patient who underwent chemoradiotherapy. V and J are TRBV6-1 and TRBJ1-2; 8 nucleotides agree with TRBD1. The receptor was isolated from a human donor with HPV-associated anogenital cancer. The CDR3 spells CASSPGGLGYGYTF. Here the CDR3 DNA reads TGTGCCAGCAGTCCAGGGGGCTTAGGCTATGGCTACACCTTC.